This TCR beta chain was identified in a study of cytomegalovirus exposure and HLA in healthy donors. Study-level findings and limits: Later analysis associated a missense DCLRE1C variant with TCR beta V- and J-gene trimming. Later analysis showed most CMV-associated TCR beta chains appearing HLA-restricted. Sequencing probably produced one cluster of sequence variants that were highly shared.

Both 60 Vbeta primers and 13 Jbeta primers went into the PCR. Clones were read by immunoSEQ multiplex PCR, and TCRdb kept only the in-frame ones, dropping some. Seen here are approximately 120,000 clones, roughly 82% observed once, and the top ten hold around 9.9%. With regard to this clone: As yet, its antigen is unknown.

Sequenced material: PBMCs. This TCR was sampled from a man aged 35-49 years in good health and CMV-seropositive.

The CDR3 sequence is CASSLRSRALRGGYNEQFF. CDR3 in DNA: TGTGCCAGCAGCTTACGTTCCCGGGCCCTTAGGGGGGGCTACAATGAGCAGTTCTTC. The chain couples TRBV11-2 to TRBJ2-1; D is possibly TRBD2 (7 bases). V was cut by 2 bases and J by 3 bases, with 23 bases left in between. The CDR3 is made up of 19 amino acids. The germline V gene encodes CDR1 SGHAT and CDR2 FQNNGV.